These 12 T cell receptor beta chains originate from one sample sequenced in a study of shared clonotypes between healthy human individuals. TCRdb's table, derived via immunoSEQ multiplex PCR, lists solely in-frame clones and lacks some. The data show approximately 1.9 million clones, around 93% seen once. CD45RO-negative, CCR7-positively selected cells formed the naive CD8 fraction, excluding terminally differentiated effector memory CD45RA+ cells. The source material was naive CD8+ T cells from PBMCs. The receptors come from a man between 18 and 29 years old in good health. Some clones in this sample may be carry-over from other donors' samples.

On this clone: The sample carries other DNA sequences with the same CDR3. This rearrangement joins TRBV9 to TRBJ2-2; D uncertain. The CDR3 loop spans 13 amino acids. Trimming shortened V by 2 bases and J by 2 bases, and 4 bases separated the two germline ends. Germline CDR1 and CDR2: SGDLS and YYNGEE. CDR3 amino acids: CASSVSNTGELFF. In nucleotides, the CDR3 is TGTGCCAGCAGCGTTAGCAACACCGGGGAGCTGTTTTTT. Variable domain in full (rest from reference TRBV9 and TRBJ2-2): DSGVTQTPKHLITATGQRVTLRCSPRSGDLSVYWYQQSLDQGLQFLIQYYNGEERAKGNILERFSAQQFPDLHSELNLSSLELGDSALYFCASSVSNTGELFFGEGSRLTVL.

The chain employs TRBV27 and TRBJ2-7; TRBD1 agrees at 10 bases. The CDR3 sequence is 16 residues long. Trimming at V came to 1 base and at J to 7 bases, leaving 10 bases not matched to a gene. Germline loops: CDR1 MNHEY, CDR2 SMNVEV (reference sequence). The CDR3 nucleotides are TGTGCCAGCAGTTTATTGACCGGGACAGGGGCGAGGGAGCAGTACTTC. Its translation is CASSLLTGTGAREQYF.

This clone showed up just once. The chain combines TRBV2 with TRBJ1-3; weak D call: TRBD1 (5 bases). Germline CDR1 reads SNHLY; CDR2 reads FYNNEI. The V and J ends lost 1 base and 4 bases respectively, with 14 bases between them. The CDR3 is 16 amino acids. This CDR3 is CASSEGQGMVGNTIYF. CDR3 DNA sequence: TGTGCCAGCAGTGAAGGGCAGGGAATGGTAGGAAACACCATATATTTT.

CDR3 nucleotide sequence: TGCGCCAGCAGCCAGGAGGACAGCCTATACACAGATACGCAGTATTTT. It specifies CASSQEDSLYTDTQYF. The genes are TRBV4-1 and TRBJ2-3; perhaps TRBD1 as D (6 bases). Germline lookup yields CDR1 MGHRA and CDR2 YSYEKL. The CDR3 consists of 16 residues. V was cut by 3 bases and J by 2 bases, with 15 bases left in between.

This clone was observed once. Other DNA sequences in the same sample also yield this CDR3. The rearrangement links TRBV9 to TRBJ2-1; D is possibly TRBD2 (6 bases). The ends were cut back, 3 bases at V and 0 bases at J, with 13 bases in the middle. This CDR3 is built from 16 residues. CDR1 is SGDLS, CDR2 YYNGEE, per germline. The CDR3, as DNA: TGTGCCAGCAGCGCCAATAGCGGAAGCTCCTACAATGAGCAGTTCTTC. Translated: CASSANSGSSYNEQFF.

This chain uses TRBV4-1 with TRBJ2-1; D call uncertain. Germline CDR1 reads MGHRA; CDR2 reads YSYEKL. The V gene lost 0 bases and the J gene lost 7 bases, with 25 bases spanning the gap. The CDR3 covers 19 residues. DNA of the CDR3: TGCGCCAGCAGCCAAGACCCCCGATCGGTACTAACCAAAGGGAATGAGCAGTTCTTC. Translation: CASSQDPRSVLTKGNEQFF.

The CDR3 loop reads CASRLQGGVNEKLFF. CDR3 sequence (DNA): TGTGCCAGCAGATTGCAGGGCGGAGTTAATGAAAAACTGTTTTTT. The chain combines TRBV6-6 with TRBJ1-4; tentative D call: TRBD1 (5 bases). Trimming took 6 bases from V and 4 from J, leaving 15 bases between them. The length of the CDR3 is 15 residues. Germline V gives CDR1 MNHNY, CDR2 SVGAGI (reference sequence).

The CDR3 DNA reads as TGTGCCTCCAGACAGGGTTTATCCTACGAGCAGTACTTC. Amino acid sequence: CASRQGLSYEQYF. The V and J genes are TRBV6-5 and TRBJ2-7; 7 positions match TRBD1. Germline CDR1 reads MNHEY; CDR2 reads SVGAGI. The CDR3 runs 13 residues. V lost 11 bases to trimming and J lost 1 base; unmatched junction nucleotides: 8.

The V gene is TRBV28, the J gene TRBJ2-7; either TRBD1 or TRBD2 may fit D (5 bases each). Germline lookup yields CDR1 MDHEN and CDR2 SYDVKM. Deletions cut 6 bases from V and 0 bases from J, with 15 bases between. The CDR3 has 15 residues. CDR3 sequence reads: CASRFTGGNSYEQYF. The CDR3 nucleotides are TGTGCCAGCAGGTTTACAGGAGGTAACTCCTACGAGCAGTACTTC.

The gene calls are TRBV27 and TRBJ2-1; 9 nucleotides align to TRBD2. This CDR3 spans 17 amino acids. CDR1 MNHEY and CDR2 SMNVEV come from the germline V gene (reference sequence). J was trimmed by 8 bases and V by 0 bases; bases with no gene match: 11. For the CDR3, the DNA is TGTGCCAGCAGTTTATCGGTGGATGTAGCGGGAGTGTATGAGCAGTTCTTC. It yields the protein CASSLSVDVAGVYEQFF.

The V and J genes are TRBV27 and TRBJ2-7; weak D call: TRBD2 (5 bases). Trimming shortened V by 5 bases and J by 4 bases, and 15 bases separated the two germline ends. The CDR3 extends over 14 amino acids. The germline CDR1 and CDR2 sequences are MNHEY and SMNVEV (reference sequence). In nucleotides, the CDR3 is TGTGCCAGCAGTAACCTGGACTCCCCGTACGAGCAGTACTTC. It is translated as CASSNLDSPYEQYF.

This chain connects TRBV11-2 to TRBJ2-5, with a weak D call TRBD2 (6 bases). Between the trimmed V and J ends, which lost 5 bases and 5 bases, there was a span of 27 bases. This CDR3 has 18 amino acids. The V gene's germline CDR1 is SGHAT and CDR2 FQNNGV. The CDR3 coding sequence is TGTGCCAGCAGCCCGACTAACCCGGGACTGGGGCCAGTGGAGACCCAGTACTTC. It is translated as CASSPTNPGLGPVETQYF.